This T cell receptor beta chain emerged from a study of cytomegalovirus exposure and HLA in healthy donors. Notes on the study in general: When analyzed later, a missense DCLRE1C variant was found to be linked to TCR beta V- and J-gene trimming.

Unrecorded immune exposures were likely, despite nominal health at sampling. Comments on this clone: Its antigen is undetermined.

The trim removed 5 bases at V and 7 bases at J, leaving 5 bases unmatched. The CDR3 runs to 14 residues. Germline V gives CDR1 MDHEN, CDR2 SYDVKM. Primers: 60 Vbeta forward and 13 Jbeta reverse. Generated by immunoSEQ multiplex PCR, the TCRdb table keeps only in-frame clones and is missing some. The sample lists about 120,000 clones; approximately 83% were seen once. This sequence joins TRBV28 and TRBJ2-4; TRBD1 matches at 10 bases. The sample consisted of PBMCs. This clonotype was sampled from a woman aged 18-29 years in good health and CMV-seronegative. This chain's CDR3 is CASSGTGQGNIQYF. CDR3 coding DNA: TGTGCCAGCAGTGGGACGGGACAGGGGAACATTCAGTACTTC.